A selection of T cell receptor beta chains follows, all from one sample in a study of CXCR3-negative and CXCR3-positive naive CD8 T cells. TCRdb reanalyzed the 5' RACE reads and collapses them to one entry per CDR3 protein, without DNA. This sample carries roughly 120,000 distinct CDR3 sequences, with around 0.54% going to the ten biggest clones. Sequencing used naive CXCR3+ CD8+ T cells from blood. Receptors were obtained from a human donor in good health. Some clones in this sample may be carry-over from other donors' samples. CDR3s include the opening cysteine and the closing phenylalanine or tryptophan.

J	V	length	CDR3
TRBJ1-4	TRBV6-6	14	CASSWGASNEKLFF
TRBJ1-1	TRBV9	15	CASSVAPTGGTGAFF
TRBJ1-1	TRBV7-9	16	CASSLGTGGMNTEAFF
TRBJ2-7	TRBV29-1	12	CSVADSWNEQYF
TRBJ2-1	TRBV9	15	CASSVGASGYNEQFF
TRBJ2-1	TRBV29-1	16	CSVAGTSEPSYNEQFF
TRBJ2-1	TRBV7-9	12	CASSLGEGEQFF
TRBJ2-7	TRBV28	16	CASTPRQGRQTYEQYF
TRBJ2-5	TRBV7-3	16	CASREAGQGSGETQYF
TRBJ1-1	TRBV12-5	15	CASGLVPGPNTEAFF
TRBJ2-1	TRBV12-3/TRBV12-4	16	CASRAGTESSYNEQFF
TRBJ2-1	TRBV6-6	15	CATLPKAGVKNEQFF
TRBJ2-1	TRBV29-1	15	CSVSWSIGRDNEQFF
TRBJ2-4	TRBV6-2/TRBV6-3	18	CASSLSGGPARDKNIQYF
TRBJ2-7	TRBV2	15	CASSEILAGDYEQYF
TRBJ1-5	TRBV28	14	CASSLEYSNQPQHF
TRBJ2-3	TRBV15	15	CATSRDPTSTDTQYF
TRBJ1-2	TRBV29-1	13	CSVPPETVYGYTF
TRBJ2-2	TRBV3-1	14	CASSQESGTGELFF
TRBJ1-1	TRBV5-1	13	CASSLFVATEAFF
TRBJ2-7	TRBV29-1	12	CSVETGYYEQYF
TRBJ2-1	TRBV29-1	11	CSVDIYNEQFF
TRBJ2-2	TRBV28	15	CAISGREWHTGELFF
TRBJ2-3	TRBV7-3	18	CASSLGRFGGPYTDTQYF
TRBJ1-5	TRBV5-5	19	CASSPVGPAGQIKNQPQHF
TRBJ2-3	TRBV5-1	14	CASSFVTNTDTQYF
TRBJ2-1	TRBV12-5	16	CASGLIAASSYNEQFF
TRBJ2-1	TRBV11-2	16	CASSSGTSGVSNEQFF
TRBJ1-3	TRBV29-1	13	CSVARELGNTIYF
TRBJ1-1	TRBV6-5	15	CASSYSDRMNTEAFF
TRBJ2-1	TRBV6-2/TRBV6-3	15	CASGLAGEGYNEQFF